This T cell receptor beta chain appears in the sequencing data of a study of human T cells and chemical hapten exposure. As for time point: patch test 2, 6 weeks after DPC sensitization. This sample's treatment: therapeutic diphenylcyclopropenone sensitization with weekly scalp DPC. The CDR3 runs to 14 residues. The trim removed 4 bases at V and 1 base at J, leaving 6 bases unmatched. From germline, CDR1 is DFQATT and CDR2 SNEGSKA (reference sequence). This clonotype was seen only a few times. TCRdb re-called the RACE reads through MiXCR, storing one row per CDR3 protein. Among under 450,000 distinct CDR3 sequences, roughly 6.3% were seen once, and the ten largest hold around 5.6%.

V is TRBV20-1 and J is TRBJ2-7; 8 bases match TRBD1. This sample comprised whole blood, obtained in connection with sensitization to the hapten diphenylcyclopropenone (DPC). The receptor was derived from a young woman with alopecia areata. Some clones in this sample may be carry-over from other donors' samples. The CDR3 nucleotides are TGCAGTGCTATCGACAGGGGACAATCCTACGAGCAGTACTTC. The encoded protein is CSAIDRGQSYEQYF.